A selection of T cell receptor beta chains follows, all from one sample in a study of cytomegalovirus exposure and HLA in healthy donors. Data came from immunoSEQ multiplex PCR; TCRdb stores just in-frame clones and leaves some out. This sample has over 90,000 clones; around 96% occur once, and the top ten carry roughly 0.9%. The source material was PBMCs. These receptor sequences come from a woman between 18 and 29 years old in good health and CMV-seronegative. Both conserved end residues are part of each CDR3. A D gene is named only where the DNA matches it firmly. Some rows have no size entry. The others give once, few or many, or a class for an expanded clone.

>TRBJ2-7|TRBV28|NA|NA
CASSPHYEQYF
TGTGCCAGCAGTCCCCACTACGAGCAGTACTTC
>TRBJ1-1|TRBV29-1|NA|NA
CSVFMEITNTEAFF
TGCAGCGTTTTTATGGAGATCACGAACACTGAAGCTTTCTTT
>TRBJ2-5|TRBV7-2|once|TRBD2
CASSFDLSGRETQYF
TGTGCCAGCAGCTTTGACCTTAGCGGGAGGGAGACCCAGTACTTC
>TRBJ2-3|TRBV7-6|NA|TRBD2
CASSGGVGDTQYF
TGTGCCAGCAGCGGGGGGGTTGGAGATACGCAGTATTTT
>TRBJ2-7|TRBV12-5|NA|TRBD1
CASCDRAYEQYF
TGTGCTAGTTGCGACAGGGCCTACGAGCAGTACTTC
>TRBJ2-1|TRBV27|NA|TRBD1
CASSLFPGDRGYNEQFF
TGTGCCAGCAGTTTATTCCCTGGGGACAGGGGCTACAATGAGCAGTTCTTC
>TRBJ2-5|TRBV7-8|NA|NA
CASSLDSQETQYF
TGTGCCAGCAGCTTAGACAGCCAAGAGACCCAGTACTTC
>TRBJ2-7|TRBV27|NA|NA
CASSLAGAREQYF
TGTGCCAGCAGTTTGGCGGGGGCGCGGGAGCAGTACTTC
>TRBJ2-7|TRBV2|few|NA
CASSAVSHEQYF
TGTGCCAGCTCTGCGGTCTCCCACGAGCAGTACTTC
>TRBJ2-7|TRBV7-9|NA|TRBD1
CASSLGDSYEQYF
TGTGCCAGCAGCTTAGGGGACAGCTACGAGCAGTACTTC
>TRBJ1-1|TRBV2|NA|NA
CASSPGGEAFF
TGTGCCAGCAGTCCGGGAGGTGAAGCTTTCTTT
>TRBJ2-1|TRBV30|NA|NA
CAWEASPSVEQFF
TGTGCCTGGGAAGCCAGCCCCAGCGTTGAGCAGTTCTTC
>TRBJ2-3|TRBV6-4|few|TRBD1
CASSEGGGTDTQYF
TGTGCCAGCAGTGAAGGGGGCGGCACAGATACGCAGTATTTT
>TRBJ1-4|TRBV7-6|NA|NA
CASSRTDNEKLFF
TGTGCCAGCTCCAGGACAGATAATGAAAAACTGTTTTTT
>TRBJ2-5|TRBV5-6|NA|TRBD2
CASSLAGLAVETQYF
TGTGCCAGCAGCTTGGCAGGACTAGCGGTAGAGACCCAGTACTTC
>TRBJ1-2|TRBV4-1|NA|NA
CASSQSDFRYGYTF
TGCGCCAGCAGCCAATCGGACTTCCGCTATGGCTACACCTTC
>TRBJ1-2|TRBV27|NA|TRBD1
CASTAGGDGYTF
TGTGCCAGCACGGCAGGGGGTGATGGCTACACCTTC
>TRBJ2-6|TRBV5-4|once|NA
CASSWGVGGPSGANVLTF
TGTGCCAGCAGCTGGGGGGTTGGCGGGCCTTCTGGGGCCAACGTCCTGACTTTC
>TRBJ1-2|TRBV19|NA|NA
CASPWAGDRRSNYGYTF
TGTGCCAGTCCCTGGGCCGGTGACAGGAGGTCTAACTATGGCTACACCTTC
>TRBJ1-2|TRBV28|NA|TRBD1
CASLTGTNYGYTF
TGTGCCAGCCTGACAGGGACTAACTATGGCTACACCTTC
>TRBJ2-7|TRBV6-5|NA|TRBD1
CASSRDGTGRWQYF
TGTGCCAGCAGCCGGGACGGGACAGGGAGATGGCAGTACTTC
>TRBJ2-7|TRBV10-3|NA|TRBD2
CAISVMLAGMSSYEQYF
TGTGCCATCAGTGTAATGCTAGCGGGAATGAGCTCCTACGAGCAGTACTTC
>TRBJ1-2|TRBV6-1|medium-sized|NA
CASSEGLLYGYTF
TGTGCCAGCAGTGAAGGACTCCTCTATGGCTACACCTTC
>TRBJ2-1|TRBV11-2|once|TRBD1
CASSTQGIYNEQFF
TGTGCCAGCAGCACACAGGGGATCTACAATGAGCAGTTCTTC
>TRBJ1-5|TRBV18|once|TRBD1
CASSFQQGANQPQHF
TGTGCCAGCTCATTTCAACAGGGGGCGAATCAGCCCCAGCATTTT
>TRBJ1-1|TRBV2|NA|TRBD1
CASSDDRGVQEAFF
TGTGCCAGCAGTGACGACAGGGGGGTTCAAGAAGCTTTCTTT
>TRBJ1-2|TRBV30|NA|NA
CAWSVQVGYTF
TGTGCCTGGAGTGTACAGGTGGGCTACACCTTC
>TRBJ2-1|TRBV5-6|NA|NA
CASSPPGNNEQFF
TGTGCCAGCAGCCCACCGGGAAACAATGAGCAGTTCTTC
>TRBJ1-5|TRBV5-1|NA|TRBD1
CASRDRDGQPQHF
TGCGCCAGCAGAGACAGGGATGGCCAGCCCCAGCATTTT
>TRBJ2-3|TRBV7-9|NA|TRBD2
CASSRHTAGGRVDTQYF
TGTGCCAGCAGCCGCCACACCGCGGGGGGGCGTGTAGATACGCAGTATTTT
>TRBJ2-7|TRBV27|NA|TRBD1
CASSTGGSTYEQYF
TGTGCCAGCAGTACAGGGGGCAGCACCTACGAGCAGTACTTC
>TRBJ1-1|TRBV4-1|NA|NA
CASSLSKSGNTEAFF
TGCGCCAGCAGCCTCTCGAAGAGCGGGAACACTGAAGCTTTCTTT
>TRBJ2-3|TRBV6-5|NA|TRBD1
CASRRGDTQYF
TGTGCCAGCCGCAGGGGGGATACGCAGTATTTT
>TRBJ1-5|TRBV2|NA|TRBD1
CASSEARTGSNQPQHF
TGTGCCAGCAGTGAAGCGCGGACAGGTAGCAATCAGCCCCAGCATTTT
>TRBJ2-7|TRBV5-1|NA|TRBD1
CASSSWDRVYEQYF
TGCGCCAGCAGCTCATGGGACAGGGTCTACGAGCAGTACTTC
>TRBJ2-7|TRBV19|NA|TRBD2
CASSVTSGTYEQYF
TGTGCCAGTAGTGTGACTAGCGGGACCTACGAGCAGTACTTC
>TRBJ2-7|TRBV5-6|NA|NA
CASSFAPVYEQYF
TGTGCCAGCAGCTTTGCGCCGGTCTACGAGCAGTACTTC
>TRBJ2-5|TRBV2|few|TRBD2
CASVAGYQETQYF
TGTGCCAGCGTAGCGGGGTACCAAGAGACCCAGTACTTC
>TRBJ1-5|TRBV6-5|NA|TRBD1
CASSRTGQGHQPQHF
TGTGCCAGCAGTCGAACCGGACAGGGGCATCAGCCCCAGCATTTT
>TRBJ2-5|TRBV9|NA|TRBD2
CASSVYGGAGETQYF
TGTGCCAGCAGCGTTTACGGGGGGGCTGGGGAGACCCAGTACTTC
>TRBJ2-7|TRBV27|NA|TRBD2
CASSLILSSGSSYEQYF
TGTGCCAGCAGTTTAATATTATCTAGCGGGAGTTCCTACGAGCAGTACTTC
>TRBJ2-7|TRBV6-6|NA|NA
CASSYSGRDTYEQYF
TGTGCCAGCAGTTACTCTGGACGGGATACCTACGAGCAGTACTTC
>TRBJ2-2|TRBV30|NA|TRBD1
CAWSVRDRDTGELFF
TGTGCCTGGAGTGTACGGGACAGGGACACCGGGGAGCTGTTTTTT
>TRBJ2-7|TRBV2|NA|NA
CASSEARQSYEQYF
TGTGCCAGCAGTGAAGCGCGGCAGTCCTACGAGCAGTACTTC
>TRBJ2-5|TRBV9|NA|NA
CASSAPGVQETQYF
TGTGCCAGCAGCGCGCCGGGAGTCCAAGAGACCCAGTACTTC
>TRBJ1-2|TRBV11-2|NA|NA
CASSEEVYGYTF
TGTGCCAGCAGCGAGGAGGTCTATGGCTACACCTTC
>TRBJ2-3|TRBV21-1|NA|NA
CASSSGRYSGRALDTQYF
TGTGCCAGCAGCTCGGGAAGGTATAGCGGGAGGGCATTAGATACGCAGTATTTT
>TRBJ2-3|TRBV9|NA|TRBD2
CASSVVGNDARRGGLDTQYF
TGTGCCAGCAGCGTAGTGGGTAATGATGCGCGGCGGGGGGGTTTAGATACGCAGTATTTT
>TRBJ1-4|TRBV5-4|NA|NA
CASSLDPREKLFF
TGTGCCAGCAGCCTGGACCCGCGGGAAAAACTGTTTTTT
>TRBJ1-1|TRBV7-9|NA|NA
CASSEPTEAFF
TGTGCCAGCAGCGAGCCCACTGAAGCTTTCTTT
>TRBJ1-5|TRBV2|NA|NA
CASTGGRGNQPQHF
TGTGCCAGCACCGGGGGGCGCGGGAATCAGCCCCAGCATTTT
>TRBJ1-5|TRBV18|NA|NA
CASSPGEDQPQHF
TGTGCCAGCTCACCAGGGGAGGATCAGCCCCAGCATTTT
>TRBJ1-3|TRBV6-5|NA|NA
CASSYQQGYTIYF
TGTGCCAGCAGTTACCAACAGGGTTACACCATATATTTT
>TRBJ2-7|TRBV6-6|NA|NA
CASSSLGETYEQYF
TGTGCCAGCAGTTCCCTCGGGGAGACCTACGAGCAGTACTTC